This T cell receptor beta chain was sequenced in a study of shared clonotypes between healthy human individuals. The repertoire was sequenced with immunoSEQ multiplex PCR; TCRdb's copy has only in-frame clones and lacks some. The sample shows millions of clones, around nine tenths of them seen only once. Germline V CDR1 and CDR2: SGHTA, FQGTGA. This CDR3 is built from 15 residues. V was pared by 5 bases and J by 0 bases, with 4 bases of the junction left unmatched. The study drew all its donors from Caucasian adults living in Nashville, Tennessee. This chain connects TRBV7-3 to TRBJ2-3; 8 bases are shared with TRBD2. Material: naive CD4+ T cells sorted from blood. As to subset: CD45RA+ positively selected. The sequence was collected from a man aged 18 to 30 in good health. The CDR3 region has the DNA TGTGCCAGCAGCAACCGGGGGGGCAGCACAGATACGCAGTATTTT. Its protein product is CASSNRGGSTDTQYF.